A single sample is the source of the 9 T cell receptor beta chains below, sequenced in a study of response to subunit inactivated influenza vaccine. One entry per CDR3 protein results from TCRdb running MiXCR on the RT-PCR reads. This sample yields about 520,000 distinct CDR3 sequences, of which approximately 6.9% are seen a single time; 10% to 15% belongs to the top ten. The sample was PBMCs from blood, taken around 25 months after vaccination. Every receptor here comes from a man between 45 and 75 years old who received an inactivated influenza vaccine.

There are a few counts of this clonotype. The genes are TRBV11-2 and TRBJ2-2; 9 nucleotides align to TRBD1. This CDR3 has 16 amino acids. With V trimmed by 6 bases and J by 6 bases, 11 bases remained unmatched. Per the germline V gene, CDR1 is SGHAT and CDR2 is FQNNGV. CDR3 coding DNA: TGTGCCAGCAGAAGGCCGGGACAGGGTCTCTCCGGGGAGCTGTTTTTT. Translation gives CASRRPGQGLSGELFF.

This clonotype was found many times. The V gene is TRBV5-1, the J gene TRBJ1-6; 11 bases align to TRBD1. This CDR3 contains 18 residues. Germline values: CDR1 SGHRS, CDR2 YFSETQ. V lost 0 bases, J lost 6 bases, and 8 bases stayed unmatched. This chain's CDR3 is CASSLGTGGWTGNSPLHF. Here the CDR3 DNA reads TGCGCCAGCAGCTTGGGGACAGGGGGCTGGACGGGTAATTCACCCCTCCACTTT.

This clonotype was seen at least ten times. At one end, the junction sequence differs from germline, possibly due to a read error. The rearrangement joins TRBV7-7 to TRBJ2-3, with a tentative D call TRBD2 (5 bases). The CDR3 spans 15 residues. CDR1 is SSHAT and CDR2 is FNYEAQ in the germline V gene (reference sequence). The CDR3 protein is CASSLEGRGIDTQYF. CDR3 DNA: TGTGCTAGCAGCTTAGAAGGTCGGGGAATAGATACGCAGTATTTT.

This clonotype was observed a handful of times. The V and J genes are TRBV7-8 and TRBJ2-3; a weak D match, TRBD1 (6 bases). V was cut by 5 bases and J by 0 bases, with 15 bases left in between. The CDR3 length is 16 residues. CDR1 and CDR2 (germline): SGHVS, FQNEAQ. The CDR3 DNA reads TGTGCCAGCAGCCCGCAAGGGGGTTCTAGCACAGATACGCAGTATTTT. Translated: CASSPQGGSSTDTQYF.

This clonotype was seen repeatedly, ten times or more. The chain uses TRBV9 and TRBJ2-7, with D perhaps matching TRBD1 or TRBD2 (5 bases each). V lost 0 bases and J lost 6, with 16 bases in between. CDR3 size: 15 residues. Per germline, CDR1 SGDLS and CDR2 YYNGEE. The CDR3 region has the DNA TGTGCCAGCAGCGTAGACCCAGGGAGATGGGCCGAGCAGTACTTC. Encoded protein: CASSVDPGRWAEQYF. Full variable domain (remainder filled in from reference TRBV9 and TRBJ2-7): DSGVTQTPKHLITATGQRVTLRCSPRSGDLSVYWYQQSLDQGLQFLIQYYNGEERAKGNILERFSAQQFPDLHSELNLSSLELGDSALYFCASSVDPGRWAEQYFGPGTRLTVT.

The sample holds many counts of this clonotype. The rearrangement uses TRBV6-5 and TRBJ1-5, with no clear D. The V end lost 2 bases, the J end lost 4 bases, and 6 bases lay between the germline ends. The CDR3 sequence is 13 residues long. Germline V lookup: CDR1 MNHEY, CDR2 SVGAGI. The DNA of the CDR3 is TGTGCCAGCAGTTACGAGGTGAATCAGCCCCAGCATTTT. This translates into CASSYEVNQPQHF.

This clonotype was counted between two and nine times. This chain connects TRBV20-1 to TRBJ2-3, with D hard to call. The V gene's germline CDR1 is DFQATT and CDR2 SNEGSKA (reference sequence). V lost 3 bases, J lost 2 bases, and 9 bases lay in between. This CDR3 comprises 13 residues. CDR3 DNA: TGCAGTGCTAGTAAGGAAACCACAGATACGCAGTATTTT. It is translated as CSASKETTDTQYF.

This clonotype was recorded many times. The rearrangement links TRBV28 to TRBJ2-2; no clear D gene. The CDR3 totals 15 residues. The V gene's germline CDR1 is MDHEN and CDR2 SYDVKM. V was shortened by 9 bases and J by 4 bases, with 18 bases between the two germline ends. CDR3 DNA sequence: TGTGCCAGTGGGGTTTTGGTCGGGTCCACCGGGGAGCTGTTTTTT. Its protein is CASGVLVGSTGELFF.

This clonotype was seen a handful of times. The chain employs TRBV29-1 and TRBJ1-5; TRBD1 is a possible D gene (6 bases). The CDR3 consists of 12 residues. The ends were cut back, 4 bases at V and 8 bases at J, with 12 bases in the middle. The V gene's germline CDR1 is SQVTM and CDR2 ANQGSEA. CDR3 residues: CSVARKGEPQHF. The CDR3 region has the DNA TGCAGCGTTGCCAGGAAGGGGGAGCCCCAGCATTTT. The variable domain in full, completed from reference TRBV29-1 and TRBJ1-5, reads SAVISQKPSRDICQRGTSLTIQCQVDSQVTMMFWYRQQPGQSLTLIATANQGSEATYESGFVIDKFPISRPNLTFSTLTVSNMSPEDSSIYLCSVARKGEPQHFGDGTRLSIL.